Given below is one T cell receptor (beta chain) in context. The sample holds one count of this clone. Its antigen remains unidentified. No clone much larger than this one lies a single base away; base qualities are absent. Other DNA sequences within the sample encode an identical CDR3. For CDR1 and CDR2, the germline V gene lists MNHEY and SVGAGI. V sheds 1 base and J sheds 1 base, leaving 7 bases between their ends. From cysteine to phenylalanine, the CDR3 is 14 amino acids long. The only DNA kept is the CDR3, 42 bases in frame from the first base. These data are taken from a study of OX40 agonist ivuxolimab in advanced cancers. With respect to the entire study: The costimulatory receptor OX40 (CD134) was targeted by ivuxolimab, a fully human IgG2 agonistic monoclonal antibody. Intravenous ivuxolimab was administered to patients every 2 weeks at six dose levels: 0.01, 0.1, 0.3, 1.5, 3 and 10 mg/kg. Among the approximately 50 dose-escalation patients, some 20 had hepatocellular carcinoma, 15 or so melanoma, 9 renal cell carcinoma and 9 head and neck cancer. In the dose-escalation cohort, 82.7% of patients were male, and the mean age was about 55 years, with a range of 23 to 79. Patients were allowed to have had prior anti-PD-1, anti-PD-L1 or anti-CTLA-4 therapy, and 30% to 40% of the dose-escalation patients had been treated with checkpoint inhibitors. Partial responses occurred in three dose-escalation patients, of whom one had hepatocellular carcinoma and two had cutaneous melanoma. Peripheral TCRbeta sequencing was intended to test whether TCR sequence diversity was altered and clonal T-cell expansion was caused by ivuxolimab. The paper describes the monotherapy dose-escalation part (N = 52 patients) of the phase I trial of ivuxolimab.

Patients with autoimmune disease history or receiving systemic immunosuppression were excluded from the trial. Peripheral blood for TCR sequencing was collected from all dose cohorts at baseline, on cycle 4 day 1, and on cycle 7 day 1. Samples came from an open-label, multicenter, first-in-human phase I dose-escalation trial of ivuxolimab. The trial enrolled adults with locally advanced or metastatic head and neck squamous cell, hepatocellular, melanoma or renal cell carcinoma. Before TCR sequencing, CD4+ and CD8+ T cells were separately sorted from peripheral blood. For sequencing of the TCRbeta CDR3 region, genomic DNA was extracted from the sorted cells. The immunoSEQ Assay was used for sequencing of TCRbeta CDR3 regions. The table comes from immuneACCESS by way of TCRdb, which keeps in-frame sequences with V and J called. Part of the clones is missing from these tables; in studies checked, under half for an unresolved V gene and the rest for unknown reasons. Recorded for this sample are tens of thousands of clones; 80% to 95% of them occurred a single time. Jointly, the top ten make up around a sixth of the sample.

Broad study findings and their caveats: Antigen specificity was not determined for the clonally expanded peripheral T cells. After ivuxolimab, more expanded clones were found on average in CD8+ T cells than in CD4+ T cells. Low levels of normalized T-cell clonal expansion were also shown by some nonresponding patients. Partial responders in the 0.1-3.0 mg/kg groups had among the lowest normalized peripheral clonal expansion, especially among CD8+ T cells. Clonal expansion of both CD4+ and CD8+ blood T cells was observed from baseline to week 6 at doses 0.1 to 3.0 mg/kg.

Specimen: CD4+ or CD8+ T cells sorted from blood, collected in a trial of the OX40 agonist ivuxolimab. The V gene is TRBV6-5 and the J gene is TRBJ1-1; the D segment cannot be called with confidence. The origin of this receptor is an adult with an advanced solid tumor such as melanoma, head and neck, liver or kidney cancer. The DNA reads as follows: TGTGCCAGCAGTTACTACTCGCGGAACACTGAAGCTTTCTTT. The encoded protein is CASSYYSRNTEAFF.